The rows below give T cell receptor beta chains drawn from one sample of a study of CD4+ T cells in melanoma. TCRdb's table, derived via immunoSEQ multiplex PCR, lists solely in-frame clones and lacks some. The sample has approximately 20,000 clones; about 80% are singletons. The sequenced sample was cells from a culture (not recorded whether cultured in vitro). These receptors all stem from a human donor with melanoma. Each CDR3 is given without its conserved first and last residue. Each record gives: V gene, CDR3 protein.

>TRBV18
ASSPYTGSATQY
>TRBV2
ASSEGPSSPLH
>TRBV18
ASSRRGQETQY
>TRBV6-1
ASSDSLIAGQGRDEQF
>TRBV9
ASGGMNTEAF
>TRBV4-1
ASSQKPDQPQH
>TRBV7-3
ASSLEGIEYNSPLH
>TRBV5-5
ASSQTSGNTDTQY
>TRBV6-1
ASRAGTGVYYEQY
>TRBV30
AWSASGGSSEKLF
>TRBV5-8
ASSSVRGQGEAF
>TRBV2
ASIAGDHRETQY
>TRBV19
ASGFLSKDQPQH
>TRBV2
ASSFRVSNTEAF
>TRBV18
ASSSTGSDTEAF
>TRBV29-1
SVDLAGGLTDTQY
>TRBV5-1
ASSLPHGTAQETQY
>TRBV10-3
AIALADTTDTQY
>TRBV7-6
AIGSPYNEQF
>TRBV19
ASRGPQQGNNEKLF
>TRBV21-1
ASSKGRGACSYNSPLH
>TRBV9
ASSVVTEAF
>TRBV5-4
ASSLVDTEAF
>TRBV18
ASSPNRENTEAF
>TRBV19
ASSRRSGLDAEAF
>TRBV28
ASSLEGFRAF
>TRBV5-1
ASSSDPFSGNTIY
>TRBV30
AWKGQGSADTQY
>TRBV5-1
ASSLAPGQNYGYT
>TRBV7-2
ASSPKSGGGQPQH
>TRBV27
ASRTVIFSDQGNTEAF
>TRBV19
ASSITGGNTDTQY
>TRBV5-1
ASSRTPGDEQF
>TRBV7-1
ASSPARTISNQPQH
>TRBV2
ASSVLAGGETQY
>TRBV5-1
ASSLPPGGQY
>TRBV6-6
ASNRDGVYEQY
>TRBV5-1
ASSSQDRTYEQY
>TRBV6-5
ASSYMGYNEQF
>TRBV5-1
ASSLTGLYGYT
>TRBV10-2
ASTSTGSNTEAF
>TRBV2
ASNVDRGRGGQY
>TRBV19
ASSIQGLLGGYT
>TRBV6-1
ASRYGTPTNTEAF
>TRBV2
ASRWGGSSYEQY
>TRBV5-1
ASSLASVNNEQF
>TRBV2
ASIGAGDGNGELF
>TRBV15
ATSRVQLSGDWVGGYT
>TRBV7-8
ASSWDMTYEQY
>TRBV5-1
ASSRDSRATNEKLF
>TRBV30
AWRRVRTSGANVLT
>TRBV6-6
ASSVWGYEQY
>TRBV11-2
ASSPTGRGTEAF